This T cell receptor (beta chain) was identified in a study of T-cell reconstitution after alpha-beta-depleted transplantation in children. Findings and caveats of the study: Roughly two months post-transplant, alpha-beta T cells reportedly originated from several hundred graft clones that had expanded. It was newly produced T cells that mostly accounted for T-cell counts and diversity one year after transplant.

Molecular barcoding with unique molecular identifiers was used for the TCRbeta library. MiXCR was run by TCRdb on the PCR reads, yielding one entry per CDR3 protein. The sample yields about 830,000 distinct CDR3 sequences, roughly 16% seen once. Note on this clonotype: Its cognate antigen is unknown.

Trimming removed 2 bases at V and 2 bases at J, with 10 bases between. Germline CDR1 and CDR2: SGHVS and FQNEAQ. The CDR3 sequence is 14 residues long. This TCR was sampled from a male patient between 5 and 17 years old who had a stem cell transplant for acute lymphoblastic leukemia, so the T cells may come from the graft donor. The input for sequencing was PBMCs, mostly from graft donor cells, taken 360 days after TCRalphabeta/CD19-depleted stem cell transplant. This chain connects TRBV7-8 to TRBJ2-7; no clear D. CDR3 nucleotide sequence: TGTGCCAGCAGCTTAATCGGCGAAACCTACGAGCAGTACTTC. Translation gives CASSLIGETYEQYF.